Sequencing of this TCR beta chain was carried out in a study of blood T cell repertoires in COVID-19. Study in general: Material from acute and convalescent COVID-19 was sourced from the United States, Italy and Spain. Sources were T cells, B-cell-depleted T cells, or PBMCs; the material itself was cDNA or gDNA.

Some clones are missing from TCRdb's copy, which holds only in-frame ones; the method was immunoSEQ multiplex PCR. This table has about 160,000 clones, roughly 85% appearing once. In this sample, this clone turned up once. Trimming cost V 3 bases and J 8 bases, with 22 bases left between them. From germline, CDR1 is WSHSY and CDR2 SAAADI. This CDR3 comprises 16 residues. The chain uses TRBV10-2 and TRBJ1-2; D is unresolved. The sequence derives from a human donor with acute or convalescent COVID-19. The donor label of this sample is uncertain. Sample: peripheral blood. CDR3 loop: CASSDGRILGREGYTF. In nucleotides, the CDR3 is TGCGCCAGCAGTGATGGAAGGATACTTGGACGGGAGGGCTACACCTTC.